The sample holds a few counts of the clone carrying this TCR beta chain. The investigators amplified TCR beta CDR3 regions from RNA transcripts. The HTBI set primed first-round TCR CDR3 RT-PCR. TCRdb passed the multiplex PCR reads through MiXCR, listing each CDR3 protein once. The sample records hundreds of thousands of distinct CDR3 sequences, 14% being singletons. The ends were cut back, 6 bases at V and 3 bases at J, with 18 bases in the middle. Germline V lookup: CDR1 DFQATT, CDR2 SNEGSKA (reference sequence). The CDR3 is 14 residues long. The data stem from a study of T cells in Graves' hyperthyroidism and ophthalmopathy. Study-level background: Initial diagnosis, before any treatment, was when peripheral blood was collected.

Hyperthyroidism of Graves' type that showed no ophthalmopathy progression within 18 months was stable. Hyperthyroidism in the patients, aged 18 to 65, was newly diagnosed and under 2 months in duration. The sample taken for sequencing was blood. The clonotype comes from a woman aged 18 to 35 with Graves' hyperthyroidism. The V call is TRBV20-1, the J call TRBJ2-7; D could derive from TRBD1 or TRBD2 (5 bases each). The chain's CDR3 is CSALTTGRGYEQYF. The CDR3 DNA is TGCAGTGCGTTGACAACGGGACGGGGCTACGAGCAGTACTTC.